Below, one T cell receptor (beta chain) is given with its context. Its antigen is not known. Germline lookup yields CDR1 LGHNT and CDR2 FRNRAP. With V trimmed by 4 bases and J by 1 base, 1 base remained unmatched. The CDR3 covers 15 residues. This specimen comes from a study of long-term antiretroviral therapy in people with HIV. General study results and limits: Blood was collected between about 2004 and 2017, possibly under older ART regimens.

At the survey level, the v3.0 immunoSEQ assay was run. The table came from immunoSEQ multiplex PCR; TCRdb's copy has only in-frame clones and leaves some out. This sample has about 24,000 clones, with approximately 80% found just once. Sequencing used unsorted PBMCs, obtained 3 years after starting antiretroviral therapy. The receptor was isolated from a man in his fifties with HIV. The rearrangement links TRBV12-5 to TRBJ2-2; 9 bases are a match to TRBD1. Here the CDR3 reads CASGWGQGNTGELFF. CDR3 nucleotides: TGTGCTAGTGGTTGGGGACAGGGGAACACCGGGGAGCTGTTTTTT.